This TCR beta chain was sequenced during a study of blood T cells in healthy people across ages. Points from the study as a whole: The lack of PBMC sorting stopped any conclusive naive versus antigen-experienced comparison. Estimated diversity, derived from one million T cells, was regarded as an underestimate.

V lost 7 bases, J lost 5 bases, and 15 bases lay in between. This CDR3 spans 13 amino acids. Germline assignment: CDR1 DFQATT and CDR2 SNEGSKA (reference sequence). The use of a sample-barcoded 5' primer and a J-beta primer mix characterized a second PCR of roughly 6 to 11 cycles. The yield of each sample was at least 2.5 million CDR3-containing paired-end reads. TCRdb called the 5' RACE reads again in MiXCR, with one record for every CDR3 protein. The table shows some 670,000 distinct CDR3 sequences, with approximately 52% occurring only once. Investigators took roughly 10 milliliters of peripheral blood from every donor. About this clonotype itself: Its antigen is still unknown.

The sequencing input was blood. This rearrangement joins TRBV20-1 to TRBJ2-1; D uncertain. This TCR was recovered from a woman aged 80 or older in good health. The CDR3 protein is CSVQPYQNNEQFF. CDR3 nucleotides: TGCAGTGTACAACCCTATCAAAACAATGAGCAGTTCTTC.